This paragraph covers one TCR beta chain sequence. This record comes from a study of blood T cell repertoires in COVID-19. Study-level information: The origin of the acute and convalescent COVID-19 samples was the United States, Italy and Spain. T cells, B-cell-depleted T cells, or PBMCs supplied cDNA or gDNA.

Per the study methods: Reference gene primer amplification in the assay estimated nucleated cell counts. The data were produced by immunoSEQ multiplex PCR, yet TCRdb's version contains in-frame clones alone and is incomplete. D and trimming come from the DNA, and the V and J calls and clone size come from that table. The table includes about 200,000 clones, roughly 89% detected once. The CDR3 runs to 15 residues. Germline lookup yields CDR1 SGHDT and CDR2 YYEEEE. V shed 4 bases and J 7 bases; nucleotides not matched to a gene: 11. V is TRBV5-6 and J is TRBJ2-7; 10 bases fit TRBD1. This clonotype was sampled from a man aged 25-45 years who had recovered from COVID-19. Specimen: peripheral blood. CDR3 DNA: TGTGCCAGCAGCGCCGGGACAGGGGTTCCTTTTGAGCAGTACTTC. This gives the protein CASSAGTGVPFEQYF.